These 3 T cell receptor beta chains share one sample of origin, sequenced in a study of cytomegalovirus exposure and HLA in healthy donors. The study ran its PCR with 60 Vbeta and 13 Jbeta primers. Here immunoSEQ multiplex PCR was the method, and the copy in TCRdb shows in-frame clones only, minus some. This sample has 150,000 to 200,000 clones, with around 80% found just once. Sequenced: PBMCs. Every receptor here comes from a woman in her thirties in good health and CMV-seropositive.

The chain carries TRBV5-1 and TRBJ2-7, with D maybe TRBD2 (6 bases). CDR1 and CDR2 (germline): SGHRS, YFSETQ. The germline V and J ends were trimmed by 2 bases and 3 bases, with 15 bases remaining between them. This CDR3 has 15 residues. The CDR3 region has the DNA TGCGCCAGCAGCTTCGAGGGAGGCCCCCTCTACGAGCAGTACTTC. It encodes CASSFEGGPLYEQYF.

The chain links TRBV9 to TRBJ1-6; TRBD1 is a possible D gene (5 bases). This CDR3 has 16 amino acids. V lost 4 bases to trimming and J lost 4 bases, with 15 bases between them. Germline CDR1 is SGDLS and CDR2 is YYNGEE. For the CDR3, the DNA is TGTGCCAGCAGCTCTCATTCAGGGCCGTATAATTCACCCCTCCACTTT. Translation: CASSSHSGPYNSPLHF.

The rearrangement links TRBV14 to TRBJ2-7; a weak D match, TRBD2 (5 bases). The CDR3 has 13 residues. Trimming removed 6 bases at V and 2 bases at J, with 11 bases between. CDR1 SGHDN and CDR2 FVKESK come from the germline V gene. The CDR3 reads CASRGFGAYEQYF. CDR3 in DNA: TGTGCCAGCAGGGGTTTCGGGGCCTACGAGCAGTACTTC.